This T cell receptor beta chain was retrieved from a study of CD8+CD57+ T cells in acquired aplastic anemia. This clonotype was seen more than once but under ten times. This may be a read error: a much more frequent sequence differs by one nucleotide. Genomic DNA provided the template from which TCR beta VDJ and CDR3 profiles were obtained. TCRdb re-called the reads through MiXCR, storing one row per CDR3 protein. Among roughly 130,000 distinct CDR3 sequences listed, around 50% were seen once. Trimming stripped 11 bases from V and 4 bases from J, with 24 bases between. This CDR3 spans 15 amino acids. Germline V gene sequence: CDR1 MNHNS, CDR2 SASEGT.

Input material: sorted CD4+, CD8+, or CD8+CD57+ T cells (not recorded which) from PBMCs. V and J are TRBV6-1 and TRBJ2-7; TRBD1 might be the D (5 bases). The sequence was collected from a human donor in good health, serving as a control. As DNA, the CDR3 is TGTGCCGGCAACCTCAGGGTCCCCGATCTATACGAGCAGTACTTC. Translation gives CAGNLRVPDLYEQYF.